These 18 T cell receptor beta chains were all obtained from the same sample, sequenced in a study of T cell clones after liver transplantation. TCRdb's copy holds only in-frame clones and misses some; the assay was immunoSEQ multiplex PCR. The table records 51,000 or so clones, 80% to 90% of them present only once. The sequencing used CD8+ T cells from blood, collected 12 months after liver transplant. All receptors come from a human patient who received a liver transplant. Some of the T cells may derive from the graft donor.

In nucleotides, the CDR3 is TGTGCCAGCAAAGGGACAGAGAACACCGGGGAGCTGTTTTTT. Its translation is CASKGTENTGELFF. V and J are TRBV2 and TRBJ2-2, with TRBD1 matching 7 bases. V lost 7 bases and J lost 1; bases outside the gene matches: 3. CDR3 length: 14 amino acids. Per the germline V gene, CDR1 is SNHLY and CDR2 is FYNNEI.

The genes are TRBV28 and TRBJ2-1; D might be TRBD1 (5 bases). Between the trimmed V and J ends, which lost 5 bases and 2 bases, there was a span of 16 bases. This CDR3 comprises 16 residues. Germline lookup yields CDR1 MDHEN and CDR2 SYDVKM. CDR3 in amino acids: CASSPVWGTTYNEQFF. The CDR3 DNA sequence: TGTGCCAGCAGTCCCGTTTGGGGCACAACCTACAATGAGCAGTTCTTC.

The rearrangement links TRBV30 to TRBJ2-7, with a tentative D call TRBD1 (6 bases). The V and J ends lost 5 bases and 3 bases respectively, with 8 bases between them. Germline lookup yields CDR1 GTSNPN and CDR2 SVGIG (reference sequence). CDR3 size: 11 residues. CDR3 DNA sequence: TGTGCCTGGCAACAGGGCTACGAGCAGTACTTC. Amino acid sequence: CAWQQGYEQYF.

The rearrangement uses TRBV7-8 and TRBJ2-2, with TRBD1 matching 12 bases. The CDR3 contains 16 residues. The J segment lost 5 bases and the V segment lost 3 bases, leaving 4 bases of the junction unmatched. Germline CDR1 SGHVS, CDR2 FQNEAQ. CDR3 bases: TGTGCCAGCAGCTTGATGGGACAGGGGGCGACCGGGGAGCTGTTTTTT. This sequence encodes CASSLMGQGATGELFF.

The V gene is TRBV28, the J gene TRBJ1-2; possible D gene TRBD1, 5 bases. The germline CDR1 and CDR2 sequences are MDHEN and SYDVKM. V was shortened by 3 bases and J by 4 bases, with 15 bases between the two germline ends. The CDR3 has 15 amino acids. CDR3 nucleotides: TGTGCCAGCAGTTTTTCCGGGGCTTCTCCCTATGGCTACACCTTC. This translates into CASSFSGASPYGYTF.

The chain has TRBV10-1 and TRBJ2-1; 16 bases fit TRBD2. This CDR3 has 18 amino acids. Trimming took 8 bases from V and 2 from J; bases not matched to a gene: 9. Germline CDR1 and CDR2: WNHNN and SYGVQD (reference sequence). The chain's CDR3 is CASAPGLAGGGPYNEQFF. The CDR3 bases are TGCGCCAGCGCCCCGGGACTAGCGGGGGGGGGTCCCTACAATGAGCAGTTCTTC.

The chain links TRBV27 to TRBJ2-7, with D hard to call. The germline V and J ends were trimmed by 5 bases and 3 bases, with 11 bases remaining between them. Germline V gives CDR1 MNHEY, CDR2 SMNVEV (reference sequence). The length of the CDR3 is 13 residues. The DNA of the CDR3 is TGTGCCAGCAGTGACATACCATACTACGAGCAGTACTTC. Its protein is CASSDIPYYEQYF.

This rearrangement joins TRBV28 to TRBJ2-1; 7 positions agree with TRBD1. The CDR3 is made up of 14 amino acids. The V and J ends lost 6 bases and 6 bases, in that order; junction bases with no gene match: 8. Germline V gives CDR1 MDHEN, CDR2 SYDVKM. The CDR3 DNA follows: TGTGCCAGCAGGATACATACAGGGGTCAATGAGCAGTTCTTC. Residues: CASRIHTGVNEQFF.

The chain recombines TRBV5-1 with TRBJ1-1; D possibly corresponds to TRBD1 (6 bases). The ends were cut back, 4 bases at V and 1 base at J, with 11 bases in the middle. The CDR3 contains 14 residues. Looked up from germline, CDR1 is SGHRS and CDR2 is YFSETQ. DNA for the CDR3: TGCGCCAGCAGCGGGGGGGCAAGGAACACTGAAGCTTTCTTT. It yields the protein CASSGGARNTEAFF.

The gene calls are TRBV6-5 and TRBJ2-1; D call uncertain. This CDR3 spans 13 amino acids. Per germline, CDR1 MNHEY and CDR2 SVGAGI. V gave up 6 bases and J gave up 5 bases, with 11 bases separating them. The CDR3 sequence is CASSRSTNNEQFF. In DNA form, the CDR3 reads TGTGCCAGCAGCAGATCAACAAACAATGAGCAGTTCTTC.

The CDR3 spells CAITDKNTGELFF. The CDR3 DNA follows: TGTGCCATCACGGACAAGAACACCGGGGAGCTGTTTTTT. The gene calls are TRBV2 and TRBJ2-2, with a weak D call TRBD1 (5 bases). V was pared by 10 bases and J by 1 base, with 10 bases between. This CDR3 is built from 13 residues. Per germline, CDR1 SNHLY and CDR2 FYNNEI.

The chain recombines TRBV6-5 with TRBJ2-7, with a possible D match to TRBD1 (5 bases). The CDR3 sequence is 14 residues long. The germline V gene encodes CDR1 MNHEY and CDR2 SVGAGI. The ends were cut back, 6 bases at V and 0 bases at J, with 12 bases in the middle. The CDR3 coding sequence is TGTGCCAGCAGCCACCCGGACACCTCCTACGAGCAGTACTTC. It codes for CASSHPDTSYEQYF.

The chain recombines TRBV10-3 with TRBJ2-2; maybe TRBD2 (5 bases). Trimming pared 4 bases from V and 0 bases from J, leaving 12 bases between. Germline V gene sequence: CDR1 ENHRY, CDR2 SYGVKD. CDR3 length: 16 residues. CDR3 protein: CAISADSAPNTGELFF. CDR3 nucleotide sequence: TGTGCCATCAGTGCCGATAGCGCCCCGAACACCGGGGAGCTGTTTTTT.

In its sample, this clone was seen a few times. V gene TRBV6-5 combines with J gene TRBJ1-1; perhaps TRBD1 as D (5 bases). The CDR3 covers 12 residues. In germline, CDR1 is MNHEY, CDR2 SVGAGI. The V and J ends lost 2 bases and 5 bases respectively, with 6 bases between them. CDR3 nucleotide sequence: TGTGCCAGCAGTTACGGGGGAACTGAAGCTTTCTTT. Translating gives CASSYGGTEAFF.

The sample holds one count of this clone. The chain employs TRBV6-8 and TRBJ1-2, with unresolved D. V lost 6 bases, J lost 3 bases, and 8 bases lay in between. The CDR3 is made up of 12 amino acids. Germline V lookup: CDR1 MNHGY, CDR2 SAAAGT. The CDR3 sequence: CASSLGDYGYTF. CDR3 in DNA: TGTGCCAGCAGCCTGGGAGACTATGGCTACACCTTC.

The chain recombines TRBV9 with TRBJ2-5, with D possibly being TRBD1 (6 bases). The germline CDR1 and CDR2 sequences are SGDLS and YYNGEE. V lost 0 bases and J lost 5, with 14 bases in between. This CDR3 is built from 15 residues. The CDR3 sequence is CASSVAGQGPETQYF. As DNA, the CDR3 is TGTGCCAGCAGCGTAGCGGGACAAGGCCCGGAGACCCAGTACTTC.

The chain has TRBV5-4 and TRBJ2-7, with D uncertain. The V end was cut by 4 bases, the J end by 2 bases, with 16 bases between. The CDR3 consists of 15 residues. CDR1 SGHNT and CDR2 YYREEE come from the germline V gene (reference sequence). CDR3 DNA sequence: TGTGCCAGCAGCCCTCACGGGCCAAGTGCCTACGAGCAGTACTTC. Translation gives CASSPHGPSAYEQYF. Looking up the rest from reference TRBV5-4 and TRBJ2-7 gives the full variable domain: ETGVTQSPTHLIKTRGQQVTLRCSSQSGHNTVSWYQQALGQGPQFIFQYYREEENGRGNFPPRFSGLQFPNYSSELNVNALELDDSALYLCASSPHGPSAYEQYFGPGTRLTVT.

CDR3 amino acids: CASSEGRGPVLEHF. The CDR3 nucleotides are TGTGCCAGCAGTGAAGGGAGGGGGCCGGTTCTTGAGCATTTT. This chain joins TRBV6-1 and TRBJ1-5; 7 bases line up with TRBD1. Per germline, CDR1 MNHNS and CDR2 SASEGT. CDR3 length equals 14 residues. J lost 14 bases, V lost 1 base, and 11 bases had no gene match.